This T cell receptor (beta chain) was captured in a study of blood T cell repertoires in COVID-19. Background on the study: Some COVID-19 samples were acute and others convalescent; all came from the United States, Italy and Spain. Nucleic acid was either cDNA or gDNA, and it came from T cells, B-cell-depleted T cells, or PBMCs.

The table came from immunoSEQ multiplex PCR; TCRdb's copy has only in-frame clones and leaves some out. The profile shows roughly 50,000 clones, around four fifths of them singletons. The clonotype originates from a woman aged 60 to 75 with acute or convalescent COVID-19. Sequences were obtained from peripheral blood.

CDR3 sequence: CASSPRGTGIEQFF. The CDR3 nucleotides are TGTGCCAGCAGCCCCCGGGGGACAGGGATTGAGCAGTTCTTC. The gene calls are TRBV6-5 and TRBJ2-1; the match to TRBD1 covers 9 bases. Per germline, CDR1 MNHEY and CDR2 SVGAGI. CDR3 length equals 14 residues. V trimming: 6 bases; J trimming: 9 bases; junction bases outside the gene matches: 9.